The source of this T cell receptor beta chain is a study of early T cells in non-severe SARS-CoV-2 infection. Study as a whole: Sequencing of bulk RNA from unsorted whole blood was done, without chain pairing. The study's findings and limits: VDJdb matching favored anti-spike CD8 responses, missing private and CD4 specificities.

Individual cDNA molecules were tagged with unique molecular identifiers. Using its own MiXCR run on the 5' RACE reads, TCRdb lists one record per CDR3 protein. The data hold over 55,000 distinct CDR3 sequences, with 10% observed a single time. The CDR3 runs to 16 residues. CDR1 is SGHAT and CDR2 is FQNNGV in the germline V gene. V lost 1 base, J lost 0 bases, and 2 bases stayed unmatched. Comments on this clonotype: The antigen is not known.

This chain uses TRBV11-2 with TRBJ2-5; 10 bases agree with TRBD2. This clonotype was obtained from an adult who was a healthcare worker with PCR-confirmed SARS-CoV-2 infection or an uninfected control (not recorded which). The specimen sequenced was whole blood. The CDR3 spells CASSLGAGGYQETQYF. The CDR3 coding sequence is TGTGCCAGCAGCTTAGGAGCGGGAGGGTACCAAGAGACCCAGTACTTC.